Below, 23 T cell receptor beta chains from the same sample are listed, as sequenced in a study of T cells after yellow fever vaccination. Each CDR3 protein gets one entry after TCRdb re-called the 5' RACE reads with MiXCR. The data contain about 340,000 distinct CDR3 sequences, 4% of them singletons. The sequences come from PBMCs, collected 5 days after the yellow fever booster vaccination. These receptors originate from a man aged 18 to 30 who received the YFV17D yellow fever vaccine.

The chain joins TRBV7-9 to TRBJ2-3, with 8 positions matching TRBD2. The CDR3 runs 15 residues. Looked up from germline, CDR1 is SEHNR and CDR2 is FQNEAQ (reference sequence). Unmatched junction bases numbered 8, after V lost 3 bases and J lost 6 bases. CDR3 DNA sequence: TGTGCCAGCAGCTTCGGGGGGGTCTTTGGGGATACGCAGTATTTT. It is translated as CASSFGGVFGDTQYF.

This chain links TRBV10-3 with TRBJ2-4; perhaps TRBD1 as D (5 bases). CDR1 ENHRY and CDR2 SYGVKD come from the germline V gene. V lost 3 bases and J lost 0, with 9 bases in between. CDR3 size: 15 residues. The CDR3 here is CAISDPGLAKNIQYF. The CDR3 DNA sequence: TGTGCCATCAGTGACCCAGGGCTAGCCAAAAACATTCAGTACTTC.

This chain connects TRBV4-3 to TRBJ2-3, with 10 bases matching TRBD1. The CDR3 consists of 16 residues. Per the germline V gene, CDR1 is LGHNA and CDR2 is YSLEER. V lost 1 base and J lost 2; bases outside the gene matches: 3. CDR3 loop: CASSQGGTGDTDTQYF. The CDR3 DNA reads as TGCGCCAGCAGCCAAGGGGGGACAGGGGACACAGATACGCAGTATTTT.

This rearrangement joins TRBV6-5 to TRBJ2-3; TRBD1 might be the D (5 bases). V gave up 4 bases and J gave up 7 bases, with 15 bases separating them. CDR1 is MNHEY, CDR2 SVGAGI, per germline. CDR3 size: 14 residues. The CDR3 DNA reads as TGTGCCAGCAGTTCGGCAGGGCTAGAGAATACGCAGTATTTT. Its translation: CASSSAGLENTQYF.

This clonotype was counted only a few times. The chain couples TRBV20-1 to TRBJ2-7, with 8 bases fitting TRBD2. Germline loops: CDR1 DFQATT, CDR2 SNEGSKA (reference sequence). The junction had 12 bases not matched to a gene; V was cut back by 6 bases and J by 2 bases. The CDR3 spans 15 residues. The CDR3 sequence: CSAQPSGLATYEQYF. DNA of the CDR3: TGCAGTGCCCAGCCTAGCGGACTAGCAACCTACGAGCAGTACTTC.

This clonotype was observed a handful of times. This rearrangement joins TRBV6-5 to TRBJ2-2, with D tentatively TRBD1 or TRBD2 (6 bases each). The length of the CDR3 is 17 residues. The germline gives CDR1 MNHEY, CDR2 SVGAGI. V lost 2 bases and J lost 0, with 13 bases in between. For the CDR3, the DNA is TGTGCCAGCAGTTACGTCGGGGGCGAACCGAACACCGGGGAGCTGTTTTTT. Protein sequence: CASSYVGGEPNTGELFF.

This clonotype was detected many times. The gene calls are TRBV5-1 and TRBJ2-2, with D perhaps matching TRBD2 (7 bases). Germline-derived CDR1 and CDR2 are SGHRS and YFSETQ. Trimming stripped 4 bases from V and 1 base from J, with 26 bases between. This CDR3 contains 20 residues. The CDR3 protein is CASSAWFSRGLQGNTGELFF. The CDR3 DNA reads TGCGCCAGCAGCGCTTGGTTTTCGCGGGGGCTTCAGGGGAACACCGGGGAGCTGTTTTTT.

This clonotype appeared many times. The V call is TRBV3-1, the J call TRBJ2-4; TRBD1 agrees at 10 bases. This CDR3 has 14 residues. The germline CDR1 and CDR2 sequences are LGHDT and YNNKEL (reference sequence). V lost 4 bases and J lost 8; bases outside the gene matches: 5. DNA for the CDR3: TGTGCCAGCAGCCCCCCCGGGACAGGGGACATTCAGTACTTC. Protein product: CASSPPGTGDIQYF.

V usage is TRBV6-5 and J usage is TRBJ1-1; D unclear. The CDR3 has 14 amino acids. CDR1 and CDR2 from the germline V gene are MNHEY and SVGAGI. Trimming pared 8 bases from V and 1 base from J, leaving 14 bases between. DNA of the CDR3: TGTGCCAGCCGTTCCGTGGGGTGGAACACTGAAGCTTTCTTT. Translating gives CASRSVGWNTEAFF.

The CDR3 protein is CASSGDRGTEKLFF. In DNA, the CDR3 is TGTGCCAGCAGCGGCGACAGGGGAACAGAAAAACTGTTTTTT. The V and J genes are TRBV9 and TRBJ1-4; the match to TRBD1 covers 8 bases. V gave up 3 bases and J gave up 8 bases; unmatched junction bases: 6. The germline CDR1 and CDR2 sequences are SGDLS and YYNGEE. The CDR3 sequence is 14 residues long.

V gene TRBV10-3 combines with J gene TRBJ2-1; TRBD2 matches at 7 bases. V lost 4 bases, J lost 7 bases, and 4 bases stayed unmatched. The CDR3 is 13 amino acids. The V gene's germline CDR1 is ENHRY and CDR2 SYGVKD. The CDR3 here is CAISVWRGNEQFF. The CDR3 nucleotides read TGTGCCATCAGTGTTTGGCGGGGGAATGAGCAGTTCTTC.

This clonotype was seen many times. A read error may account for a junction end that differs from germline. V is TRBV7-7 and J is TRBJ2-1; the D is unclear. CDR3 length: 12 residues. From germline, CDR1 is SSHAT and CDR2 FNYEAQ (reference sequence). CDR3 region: CASSGVDNEQFF. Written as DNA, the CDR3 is TGTGCTAGCAGTGGGGTGGACAATGAGCAGTTCTTC. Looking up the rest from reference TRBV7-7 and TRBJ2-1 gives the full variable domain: GAGVSQSPRYKVTKRGQDVTLRCDPISSHATLYWYQQALGQGPEFLTYFNYEAQPDKSGLPSDRFSAERPEGSISTLTIQRTEQRDSAMYRCASSGVDNEQFFGPGTRLTVL.

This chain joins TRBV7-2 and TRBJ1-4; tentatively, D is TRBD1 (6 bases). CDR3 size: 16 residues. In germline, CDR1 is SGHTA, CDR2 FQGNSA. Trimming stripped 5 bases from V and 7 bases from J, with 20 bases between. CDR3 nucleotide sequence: TGTGCCAGCAGCCAGAATTCGGGGGCCCGTGGTGAAAAACTGTTTTTT. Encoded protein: CASSQNSGARGEKLFF.

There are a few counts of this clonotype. The CDR3 DNA is TGCGCCAGCAGCCTGGGGGGCCTATTAGATACGCAGTATTTT. Residues: CASSLGGLLDTQYF. This chain connects TRBV5-1 to TRBJ2-3, with D possibly called TRBD1 or TRBD2 (6 bases each). This CDR3 comprises 14 residues. Trimming pared 4 bases from V and 5 bases from J, leaving 14 bases between. Germline lookup yields CDR1 SGHRS and CDR2 YFSETQ. The whole variable domain, remainder taken from reference TRBV5-1 and TRBJ2-3, is KAGVTQTPRYLIKTRGQQVTLSCSPISGHRSVSWYQQTPGQGLQFLFEYFSETQRNKGNFPGRFSGRQFSNSRSEMNVSTLELGDSALYLCASSLGGLLDTQYFGPGTRLTVL.

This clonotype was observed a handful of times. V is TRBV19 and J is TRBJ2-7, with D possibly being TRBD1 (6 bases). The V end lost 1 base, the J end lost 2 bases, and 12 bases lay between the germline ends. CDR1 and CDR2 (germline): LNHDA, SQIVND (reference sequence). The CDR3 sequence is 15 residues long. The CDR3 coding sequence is TGTGCCAGTAGTATAGCCCGGACAGCACCCTACGAGCAGTACTTC. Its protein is CASSIARTAPYEQYF.

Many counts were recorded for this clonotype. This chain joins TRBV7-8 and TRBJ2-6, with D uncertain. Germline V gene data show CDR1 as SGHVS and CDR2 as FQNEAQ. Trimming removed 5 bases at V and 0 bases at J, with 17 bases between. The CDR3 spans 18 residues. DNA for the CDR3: TGTGCCAGCAGCCACGTCAGGATTACTAACTCTGGGGCCAACGTCCTGACTTTC. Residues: CASSHVRITNSGANVLTF.

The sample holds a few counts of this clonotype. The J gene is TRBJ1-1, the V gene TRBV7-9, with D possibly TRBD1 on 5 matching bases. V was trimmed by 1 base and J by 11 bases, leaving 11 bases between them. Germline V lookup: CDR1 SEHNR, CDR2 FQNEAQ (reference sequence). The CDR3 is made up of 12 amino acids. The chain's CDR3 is CASSLESRDAFF. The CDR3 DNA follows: TGTGCCAGCAGCTTAGAAAGCAGGGACGCTTTCTTT.

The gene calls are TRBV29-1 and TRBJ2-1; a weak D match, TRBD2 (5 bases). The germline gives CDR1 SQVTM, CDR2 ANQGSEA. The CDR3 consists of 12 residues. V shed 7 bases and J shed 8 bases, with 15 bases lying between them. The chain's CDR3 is CSADGNDDEQFF. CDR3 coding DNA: TGCAGCGCGGACGGGAATGACGATGAGCAGTTCTTC.

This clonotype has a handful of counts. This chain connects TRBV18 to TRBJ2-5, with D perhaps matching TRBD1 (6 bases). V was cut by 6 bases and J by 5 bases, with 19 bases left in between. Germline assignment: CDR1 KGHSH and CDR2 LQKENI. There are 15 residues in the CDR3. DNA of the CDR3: TGTGCCAGCTCCCTACAGGGTCCCCAGGGTGAGACCCAGTACTTC. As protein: CASSLQGPQGETQYF.

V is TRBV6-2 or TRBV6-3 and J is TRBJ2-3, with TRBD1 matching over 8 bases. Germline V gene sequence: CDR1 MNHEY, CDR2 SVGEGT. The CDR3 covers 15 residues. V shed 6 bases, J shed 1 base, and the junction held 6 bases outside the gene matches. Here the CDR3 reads CASRKPGQGTDTQYF. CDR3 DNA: TGTGCCAGCAGGAAACCGGGACAGGGCACAGATACGCAGTATTTT.

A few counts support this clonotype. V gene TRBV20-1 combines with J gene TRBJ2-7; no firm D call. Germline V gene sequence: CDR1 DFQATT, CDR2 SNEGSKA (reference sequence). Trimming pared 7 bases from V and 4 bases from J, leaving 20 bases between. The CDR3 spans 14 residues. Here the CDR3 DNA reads TGCAGTGTCGTGAATATTGAAGCTACATACGAGCAGTACGTC. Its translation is CSVVNIEATYEQYV.

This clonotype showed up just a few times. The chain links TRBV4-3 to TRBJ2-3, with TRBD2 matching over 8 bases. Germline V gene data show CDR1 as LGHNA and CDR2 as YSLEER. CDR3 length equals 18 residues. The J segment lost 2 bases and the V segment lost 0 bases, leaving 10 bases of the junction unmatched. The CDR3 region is CASSQDHRTSGYTDTQYF. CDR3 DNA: TGCGCCAGCAGCCAAGATCATCGCACTAGCGGATACACAGATACGCAGTATTTT.

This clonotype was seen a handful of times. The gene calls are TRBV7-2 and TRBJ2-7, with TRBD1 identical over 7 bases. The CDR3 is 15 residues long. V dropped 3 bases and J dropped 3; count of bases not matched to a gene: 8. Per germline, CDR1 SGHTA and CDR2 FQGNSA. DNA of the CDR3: TGTGCCAGCAGCTTGTACCGGGACAGTTTCTACGAGCAGTACGTC. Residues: CASSLYRDSFYEQYV.